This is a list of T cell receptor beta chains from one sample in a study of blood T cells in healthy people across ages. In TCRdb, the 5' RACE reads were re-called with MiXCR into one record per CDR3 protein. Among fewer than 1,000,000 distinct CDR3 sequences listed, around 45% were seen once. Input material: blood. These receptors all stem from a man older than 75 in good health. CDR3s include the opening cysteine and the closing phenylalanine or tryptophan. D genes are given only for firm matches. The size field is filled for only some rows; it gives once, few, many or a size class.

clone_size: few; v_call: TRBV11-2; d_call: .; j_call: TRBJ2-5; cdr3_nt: TGTGCCAGCAGCCCATTGGGGCGGGAGACCCAGTACTTC; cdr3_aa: CASSPLGRETQYF
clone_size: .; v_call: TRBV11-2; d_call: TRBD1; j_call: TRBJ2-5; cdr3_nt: TGTGCCAGCAACTCACCGACCAATGACAGGGTTGGAGTCGAGACCCAGTACTTC; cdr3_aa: CASNSPTNDRVGVETQYF
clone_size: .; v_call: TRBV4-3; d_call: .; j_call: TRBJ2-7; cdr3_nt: TGCGCCAGCAGCCAAGATCGGGCCAGGGGATACGAGCAGTACTTC; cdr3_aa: CASSQDRARGYEQYF
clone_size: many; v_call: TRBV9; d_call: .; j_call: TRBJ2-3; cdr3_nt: TGTGCCAGCAGCGTAGAAAACCCCGGGGTGGGCACAGATACGCAGTATTTT; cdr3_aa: CASSVENPGVGTDTQYF
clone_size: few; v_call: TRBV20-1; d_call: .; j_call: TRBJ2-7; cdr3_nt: TGCAGTGCTAGATCCCCTACAGGCCACGAGCAGTACTTC; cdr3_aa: CSARSPTGHEQYF
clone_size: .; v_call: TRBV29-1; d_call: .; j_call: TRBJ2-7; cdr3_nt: TGCAGCGTTGTATGGACGGGATCGGCCTTTTACGAGCAGTACTTC; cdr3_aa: CSVVWTGSAFYEQYF
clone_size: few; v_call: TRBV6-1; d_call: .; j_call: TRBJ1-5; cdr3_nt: TGTGCCAGCAGTGAATGGAGGAAAGATCAGCCCCAGCATTTT; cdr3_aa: CASSEWRKDQPQHF
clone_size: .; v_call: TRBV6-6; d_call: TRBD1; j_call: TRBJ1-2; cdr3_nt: TGTGCCAGCAGTTACGGAGGACAGGGTACTAACTATGGCTACACCTTC; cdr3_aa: CASSYGGQGTNYGYTF
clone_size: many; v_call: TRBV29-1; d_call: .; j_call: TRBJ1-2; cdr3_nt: TGCAGCGTGGAAGAGCTAAGGGGCTATGGCTACACCTTC; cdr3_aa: CSVEELRGYGYTF
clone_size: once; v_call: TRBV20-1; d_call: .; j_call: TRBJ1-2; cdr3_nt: TGCGGGGGGCGGACTGGGTCGCCCGGCTACACCTTC; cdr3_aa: CGGRTGSPGYTF
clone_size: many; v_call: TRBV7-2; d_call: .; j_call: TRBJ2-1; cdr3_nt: TGTGCCAGCAGCTTAACGGGAAGCTACAATGAGCAGTTCTTC; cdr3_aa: CASSLTGSYNEQFF
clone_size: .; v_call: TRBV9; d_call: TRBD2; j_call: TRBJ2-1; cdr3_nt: TGTGCCAGCAGCGTAGGTAGCCCTAGCGGTTACAATGAGCAGTTCTTC; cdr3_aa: CASSVGSPSGYNEQFF
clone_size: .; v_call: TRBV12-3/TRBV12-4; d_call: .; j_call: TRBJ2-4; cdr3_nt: TGTGCCATCAGTTTAGGACTCTACGAGCTGTACTTC; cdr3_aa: CAISLGLYELYF
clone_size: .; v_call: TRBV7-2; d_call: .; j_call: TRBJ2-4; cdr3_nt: TGTGCCAGCAGCTTAGACAGAAGGAACATTCAGTACTTC; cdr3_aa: CASSLDRRNIQYF
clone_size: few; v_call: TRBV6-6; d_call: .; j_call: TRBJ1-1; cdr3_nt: TGTGCCACTTCCGAGGATCCTGAAGCTTTCTTT; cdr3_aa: CATSEDPEAFF
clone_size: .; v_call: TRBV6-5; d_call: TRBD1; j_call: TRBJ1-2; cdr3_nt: TGTGCCAGCAGTGGGGACAGGGGGAACTATGGCTACACCTTC; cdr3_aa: CASSGDRGNYGYTF
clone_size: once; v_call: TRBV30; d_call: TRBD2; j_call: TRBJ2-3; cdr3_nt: TGTGCCGGCCGACCTAGCGGGGACACAGATACGCAGTATTTT; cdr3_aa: CAGRPSGDTDTQYF